This TCR beta chain was documented in a study of molecular identifiers for immune sequencing clone quantification listed by TCRdb under 2018. Notes on the research overall: For a replicate experiment, RNA from approximately 20,000 or 100,000 naive CD8 T cells was divided into five aliquots, of which four were sequenced. This methods study used CD8 T cells to benchmark TCR RNA copy counting and molecular-identifier clustering-based TCR repertoire sequencing (MIDCIRS). What the authors observed across the whole study: The naive libraries included spiked-in Jurkat TCR RNA (about nine copies' worth), and this Jurkat TCR RNA is not part of the donor repertoire. When barcode sub-clustering was omitted, TCR diversity was inflated by chimeric consensus sequences, with chimeras reaching as high as 47%. A single cell's worth of spiked-in Jurkat TCR RNA was reported detectable even among about a million naive CD8 T cells. Highly expanded clone sizes could be underestimated because identical TCR molecules may share a barcode. In CMV-specific effector cells, clones with more than 20 RNA copies contained over 99% of molecules, whereas in naive cells such clones contained under 1% of molecules. Modeling estimated about 3.3 recovered TCR RNA copies per cell, compared with approximately 10 by digital PCR, which implies about 32% capture efficiency.

From cysteine to phenylalanine, the CDR3 is 15 amino acids long. The entry retains the CDR3 DNA only, 45 bases that are in frame from base 1. V was cut back by 0 bases and J by 4 bases, leaving a gap of 13 bases between them. Taken from the germline V gene, the CDR1 and CDR2 loops are LGHNA and YSLEER. Libraries were prepared through PCR. Sequencer: NextSeq 500. Bulk TCR libraries were made following a previously described method, with the TCR primers given in Table S5. The Qiagen AllPrep DNA/RNA kit was used to purify total RNA. Before any analysis, reads coming from multiple sequencing runs of the same library were combined into one pool. From the authors' description of their analysis: Reads were retained only if the reads had an exact TCR constant sequence, and the retained reads were trimmed to 150 nt and grouped according to their 12-nt molecular barcodes. Reads inside each barcode group were sub-clustered using a 15% Levenshtein threshold, and a quality-weighted consensus sequence was constructed for each RNA molecule. Non-functional sequences were excluded, and lower-count sequences lying one edit away from another sequence were also excluded. Based on a fit of two negative binomial distributions, barcode sub-clusters having less than 20% of the maximum read count were discarded. The public reads were reanalyzed by TCRdb: fastp trimming at Q25, MiXCR alignment, in-frame beta chains only. Each CDR3 protein appears once, grouped with its most common genes and DNA. It is TCRdb's table, rather than the study itself, that gives the V and J calls and clone size. The sample contains roughly 630,000 distinct CDR3 sequences, about 25% of them found a single time. About 0.73% of the sample lies in the top ten.

The sample holds a few counts of this clonotype. Its antigen is not yet known. It has no much larger one-base neighbor in the sample; base qualities were not kept. Naive CD8 T cell libraries were made from approximately 22,000 to 940,000 sorted cells using 10%, 30% or 50% of purified RNA. Naive CD8 T cells were FACS-sorted as CD8+CD4-CCR7+CD45RA+ on a BD FACSAria II into RLT Plus buffer. To test detection sensitivity, Jurkat RNA equal to some 11 TCR copies was added to samples of about 20,000-1,000,000 naive CD8 T cells. CD8 T cells were enriched using RosetteSep CD8+ T Cell Enrichment Cocktail and Ficoll-Paque, and the enriched cells then underwent ACK red cell lysis.

The chain is encoded by TRBV4-3 joined to TRBJ2-7, with the D segment identity uncertain. This TCR came from a human donor in good health. Some libraries in this study had Jurkat cell RNA spiked in. The sequenced material came from naive CD8+ T cells from blood, with Jurkat cell RNA spiked in. The intended sense of this specimen's cell subset or site label: FACS-sorted CD8+CD4-CCR7+CD45RA+ naive T cells. CDR3 sequence: CASSQDATNPYEQYF. The DNA sequence reads TGCGCCAGCAGCCAAGATGCCACTAACCCATACGAGCAGTACTTC.